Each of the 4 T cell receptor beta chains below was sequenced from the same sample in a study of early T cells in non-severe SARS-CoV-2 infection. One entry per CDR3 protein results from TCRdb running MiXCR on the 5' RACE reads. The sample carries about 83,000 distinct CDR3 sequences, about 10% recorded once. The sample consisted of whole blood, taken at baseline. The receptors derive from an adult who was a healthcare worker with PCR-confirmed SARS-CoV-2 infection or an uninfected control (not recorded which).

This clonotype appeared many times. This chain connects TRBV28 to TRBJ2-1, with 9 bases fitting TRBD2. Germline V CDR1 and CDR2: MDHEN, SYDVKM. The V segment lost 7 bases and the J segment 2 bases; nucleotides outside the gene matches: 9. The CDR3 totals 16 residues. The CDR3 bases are TGTGCCAGCAACATGGATAGCGGGAGAACCTACAATGAGCAGTTCTTC. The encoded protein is CASNMDSGRTYNEQFF.

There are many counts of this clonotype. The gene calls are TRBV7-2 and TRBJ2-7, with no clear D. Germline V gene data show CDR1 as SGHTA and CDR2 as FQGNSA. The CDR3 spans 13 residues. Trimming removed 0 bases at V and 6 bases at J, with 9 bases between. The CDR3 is CASSLAPTLEQYF. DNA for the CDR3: TGTGCCAGCAGCTTAGCCCCCACCCTCGAGCAGTACTTC.

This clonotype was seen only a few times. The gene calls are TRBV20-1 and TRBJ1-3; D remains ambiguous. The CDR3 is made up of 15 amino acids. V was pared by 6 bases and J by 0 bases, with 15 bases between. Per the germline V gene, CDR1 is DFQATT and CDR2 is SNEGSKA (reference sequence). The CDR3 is CSAVLGRTSGNTIYF. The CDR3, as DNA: TGCAGTGCCGTTTTGGGCAGGACCTCTGGAAACACCATATATTTT.

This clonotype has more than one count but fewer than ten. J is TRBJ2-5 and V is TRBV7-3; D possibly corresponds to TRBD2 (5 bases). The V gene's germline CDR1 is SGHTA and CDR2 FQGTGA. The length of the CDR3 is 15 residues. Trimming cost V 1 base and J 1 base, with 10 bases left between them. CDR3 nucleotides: TGTGCCAGCAGCTTAAACCGGGATACCCAAGAGACCCAGTACTTC. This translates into CASSLNRDTQETQYF.